These T cell receptor beta chains were read from a single sample in a study of Graves' ophthalmopathy and Graves' hyperthyroidism. TCRdb passed the multiplex PCR reads through MiXCR, listing each CDR3 protein once. This sample carries some 350,000 distinct CDR3 sequences, 17% of them seen once, and the ten largest clones take 2.4%. Sequencing was performed on peripheral blood. The receptor source for this set is an adult woman with stable Graves' hyperthyroidism. The conserved cysteine and the conserved F or W are not part of the CDR3 here. D genes are given only for firm matches.

v_gene	d_gene	j_gene	len	CDR3aa
TRBV6-1	-	TRBJ2-1	10	ASGNRDQEQF
TRBV11-2	-	TRBJ2-5	14	ASSSWDTKDQETQY
TRBV7-2	-	TRBJ1-1	12	ASSLGAANTEAF
TRBV7-9	-	TRBJ1-6	12	ASSFRVNNSPLH
TRBV5-1	TRBD1	TRBJ2-2	13	ASSTGTGNTGELF
TRBV6-5	-	TRBJ1-1	11	ASGSSFRTEAF
TRBV12-3/TRBV12-4	-	TRBJ1-2	13	ASTSWDIGISGYT
TRBV12-5	TRBD1	TRBJ1-6	16	ASAGTEALSSYNSPLH
TRBV12-3/TRBV12-4	-	TRBJ1-1	12	ASSSRVSNTEAF
TRBV6-1	-	TRBJ1-5	14	ASSEWFQGSKLAQH
TRBV5-1	-	TRBJ2-7	14	ASSLAAQGGNYEQY
TRBV6-2/TRBV6-3	TRBD2	TRBJ2-3	14	ASTPTSAASTDMQY
TRBV18	-	TRBJ2-7	13	ASSPRGDRSYEQY
TRBV28	-	TRBJ1-1	13	ASRNVEESPTEAF
TRBV12-5	-	TRBJ2-7	9	ASGTEREQY
TRBV6-2/TRBV6-3	-	TRBJ2-5	10	ASSYGSVTQY
TRBV11-1	-	TRBJ2-5	15	ASSRRGGLAAQETQY
TRBV11-1	TRBD2	TRBJ2-5	16	ASSLELGLAGAAETQY
TRBV20-1	TRBD2	TRBJ2-7	12	SATPLTSEYEQY
TRBV5-1	-	TRBJ2-7	11	ASSLAPANEQY
TRBV6-1	-	TRBJ2-2	14	ASSEGGNPFTGELF
TRBV6-1	-	TRBJ2-7	13	ASSERGRSPYEQC
TRBV19	TRBD2	TRBJ2-2	17	ASSIDVLAGVQVTGELF
TRBV5-5	TRBD1	TRBJ1-5	13	ASSPRQGIDQPQH
TRBV7-2	-	TRBJ2-2	17	ASSLAFNEGVGQGGELF
TRBV6-2/TRBV6-3	TRBD2	TRBJ2-5	15	ASTPGRLAGEKETQY
TRBV27	TRBD1	TRBJ1-6	15	ASSLTPAGGMNSPLH
TRBV19	-	TRBJ2-2	13	ASSISGARDGELF
TRBV15	-	TRBJ1-2	14	ATSRSPAGLLRGYT
TRBV2	TRBD2	TRBJ2-7	14	ASRPGLAGGIYEQY
TRBV20-1	-	TRBJ1-1	14	SARVVSTGPTTEAF
TRBV6-1	-	TRBJ2-5	13	ASSRDIRYQETQY
TRBV28	TRBD1	TRBJ2-4	15	ASTKRAGGIAKNIQY
TRBV15	-	TRBJ2-2	15	ATSRDTGTINTGELF
TRBV6-5	-	TRBJ2-7	13	ASSQTLLTSYEQY
TRBV6-5	TRBD1	TRBJ2-7	13	ASSSPGQGMDEQY
TRBV27	TRBD2	TRBJ2-7	13	ASSVLAASSYEQY
TRBV27	TRBD1	TRBJ1-3	15	ASTLPWDRYSGNTIY
TRBV6-5	-	TRBJ2-7	11	ASSYLGGAEQY
TRBV28	-	TRBJ2-7	13	ASSPPAGFPYEQY
TRBV29-1	-	TRBJ2-7	13	SVEDPGRGAYEQY
TRBV6-1	-	TRBJ1-6	15	ASSEMGFRGLNSPLH
TRBV12-3/TRBV12-4	TRBD1	TRBJ1-2	14	ASSLVVLGQGSGYT
TRBV6-5	TRBD1	TRBJ2-7	12	ASSYGQGLDEQY
TRBV12-3/TRBV12-4	-	TRBJ2-7	14	ASTSRGFWTLNEQY